This T cell receptor (beta chain) appears in the sequencing data of a study of identical twins. V dropped 1 base and J dropped 4; count of bases not matched to a gene: 7. The CDR3 length is 15 residues. Germline CDR1 and CDR2: DFQATT and SNEGSKA (reference sequence). Each CDR3 protein gets one entry after TCRdb re-called the 5' RACE reads with MiXCR. The sample has 1.5 million or so distinct CDR3 sequences; roughly 35% are singletons. Findings and limits, study-wide: Out-of-frame TCR alpha sharing in monozygotic twins exceeded recombination model predictions.

Notes on this clonotype: Its antigen is not known.

Sequencing input: cord blood. The origin of this receptor is a newborn girl in good health. The rearrangement uses TRBV20-1 and TRBJ2-3; 8 nucleotides match TRBD1. The CDR3 region is CSARGGQGRADTQYF. The CDR3 DNA sequence: TGCAGTGCTAGAGGAGGACAGGGTAGGGCAGATACGCAGTATTTT.